This T cell receptor (beta chain) was sequenced in a study of blood T cell repertoires in COVID-19. Study context: The United States, Italy and Spain supplied acute and convalescent COVID-19 samples. PBMCs, B-cell-depleted T cells, or T cells were the source of the cDNA or gDNA that made up the material.

V lost 1 base to trimming and J lost 0 bases; unmatched junction nucleotides: 9. Germline V gene sequence: CDR1 SEHNR, CDR2 FQNEAQ (reference sequence). The CDR3 covers 19 residues. Per the study methods: Estimation of nucleated cell counts relied on the amplification of reference gene primers. This table comes from immunoSEQ multiplex PCR, and its TCRdb copy is limited to in-frame clones, with some not included. V and J calls and clone size are as listed in that table; D and trimming were resolved from the DNA. The table has tens of thousands of clones, around 90% seen once; the top ten hold approximately 5.5%.

The sequencing sample was made of peripheral blood. V usage is TRBV7-9 and J usage is TRBJ2-3, with 11 bases identical to TRBD2. This clonotype was obtained from a human donor in a cohort sampled during active COVID-19. CDR3: CASSLDLGLAGGSTDTQYF. In nucleotides, the CDR3 is TGTGCCAGCAGCTTAGATCTCGGCCTAGCGGGGGGAAGCACAGATACGCAGTATTTT.